This is a list of T cell receptor beta chains from one sample in a study of cytomegalovirus exposure and HLA in healthy donors. Method: immunoSEQ multiplex PCR; TCRdb's copy keeps in-frame clones and lacks some. Among 150,000 to 200,000 clones listed, approximately 71% were seen once. Sequencing was carried out using PBMCs. Receptor source: a woman aged 35 to 49 in good health and CMV-seropositive. The CDR3 runs from the conserved cysteine through the conserved F or W. A D gene is named only where the DNA matches it firmly. A clone size is listed for some rows: how often the clone was seen (once, few, many), or a class if it is expanded.

v_gene	d_gene	j_gene	abundance	len	CDR3aa	CDR3nt
TRBV27	TRBD2	TRBJ2-2	-	14	CASSSAGGSGELFF	TGTGCCAGCAGTTCGGCGGGAGGCTCCGGGGAGCTGTTTTTT
TRBV10-3	-	TRBJ2-6	-	19	CAISESPSTGRPAANVLTF	TGTGCCATCAGTGAGTCGCCGTCGACAGGGAGGCCCGCGGCCAACGTCCTGACTTTC
TRBV5-4	TRBD1	TRBJ1-6	-	15	CASSPTGTGNSPLHF	TGTGCCAGCAGCCCGACCGGGACAGGCAATTCACCCCTCCACTTT
TRBV10-1	TRBD2	TRBJ2-5	-	16	CASSPSGSIGQETQYF	TGCGCCAGCAGCCCTAGCGGGTCTATCGGCCAAGAGACCCAGTACTTC
TRBV27	TRBD2	TRBJ2-7	-	15	CASREGLAVSYEQYF	TGTGCCAGCAGAGAGGGACTAGCGGTCTCCTACGAGCAGTACTTC
TRBV5-4	TRBD2	TRBJ2-7	few	15	CASSSGLAEAYEQYF	TGTGCCAGCAGCTCCGGACTAGCGGAAGCCTACGAGCAGTACTTC
TRBV7-2	-	TRBJ2-3	-	15	CASSLQSGSTDTQYF	TGTGCCAGCAGCTTACAAAGCGGGAGCACAGATACGCAGTATTTT
TRBV5-3	-	TRBJ2-1	few	14	CAPWQVVRCNEQFF	TGTGCTCCGTGGCAGGTCGTAAGGTGCAATGAGCAGTTCTTC
TRBV2	TRBD2	TRBJ2-1	few	13	CASGTSGRNEQFF	TGTGCCAGCGGGACTAGCGGGAGAAATGAGCAGTTCTTC
TRBV6-1	TRBD2	TRBJ2-1	-	15	CASSELAGGYNEQFF	TGTGCCAGCAGTGAATTGGCGGGAGGATATAATGAGCAGTTCTTC
TRBV2	TRBD1	TRBJ2-2	-	15	CASVGQGEITGELFF	TGTGCCAGCGTTGGACAGGGGGAGATCACCGGGGAGCTGTTTTTT
TRBV2	TRBD2	TRBJ2-1	-	15	CASNGLAGSYNEQFF	TGTGCCAGCAACGGACTAGCGGGGTCCTACAATGAGCAGTTCTTC
TRBV7-2	-	TRBJ2-5	-	14	CASSPSSGQETQYF	TGTGCCAGCAGCCCTAGTAGCGGCCAAGAGACCCAGTACTTC
TRBV7-6	TRBD1	TRBJ1-1	-	15	CASSLGGQGFTEAFF	TGTGCCAGCAGCTTAGGGGGACAGGGGTTTACTGAAGCTTTCTTT
TRBV10-3	-	TRBJ2-1	-	13	CAISGPEADEQFF	TGTGCCATCAGTGGACCAGAGGCGGATGAGCAGTTCTTC
TRBV19	-	TRBJ2-6	once	19	CASSILGAGELAGANVLTF	TGTGCCAGTAGTATATTAGGCGCAGGGGAGTTGGCTGGGGCCAACGTCCTGACTTTC
TRBV11-3	-	TRBJ2-1	-	12	CASSLVGREQFF	TGTGCCAGCAGCTTAGTGGGGCGTGAGCAGTTCTTC
TRBV27	-	TRBJ2-5	-	15	CASSLTTVPQETQYF	TGTGCCAGCAGTTTAACCACAGTTCCACAAGAGACCCAGTACTTC
TRBV6-5	TRBD1	TRBJ1-1	-	14	CASRDRGMNTEAFF	TGTGCCAGTAGGGACAGGGGGATGAACACTGAAGCTTTCTTT
TRBV4-1	TRBD2	TRBJ2-7	-	18	CASSQRTSGSSDVYEQYF	TGCGCCAGCAGCCAGCGGACTAGCGGGAGTAGTGATGTCTACGAGCAGTACTTC
TRBV7-9	-	TRBJ2-5	few	16	CASRAPGGAGGETQYF	TGTGCCAGCAGGGCCCCAGGGGGCGCGGGAGGGGAGACCCAGTACTTC
TRBV19	-	TRBJ1-4	once	15	CASSRVTGTNEKLFF	TGTGCCAGTAGCCGTGTGACAGGAACTAATGAAAAACTGTTTTTT
TRBV7-2	TRBD2	TRBJ2-5	-	16	CASSLTPWEGQETQYF	TGTGCCAGCAGCTTAACTCCGTGGGAGGGCCAAGAGACCCAGTACTTC
TRBV30	-	TRBJ2-1	-	13	CAWSGLVWVGQFF	TGTGCCTGGAGTGGTCTAGTTTGGGTTGGGCAGTTCTTC
TRBV18	TRBD1	TRBJ1-2	-	14	CASSPGDSLYGYTF	TGTGCCAGCTCCCCGGGGGACAGCTTATATGGCTACACCTTC
TRBV7-9	-	TRBJ2-1	-	16	CASSSIAAHSYNEQFF	TGTGCCAGCAGCTCCATAGCGGCTCACTCCTACAATGAGCAGTTCTTC
TRBV11-3	-	TRBJ2-3	-	16	CASSPGGGSGTDTQYF	TGTGCCAGCAGCCCGGGCGGGGGCTCGGGCACAGATACGCAGTATTTT